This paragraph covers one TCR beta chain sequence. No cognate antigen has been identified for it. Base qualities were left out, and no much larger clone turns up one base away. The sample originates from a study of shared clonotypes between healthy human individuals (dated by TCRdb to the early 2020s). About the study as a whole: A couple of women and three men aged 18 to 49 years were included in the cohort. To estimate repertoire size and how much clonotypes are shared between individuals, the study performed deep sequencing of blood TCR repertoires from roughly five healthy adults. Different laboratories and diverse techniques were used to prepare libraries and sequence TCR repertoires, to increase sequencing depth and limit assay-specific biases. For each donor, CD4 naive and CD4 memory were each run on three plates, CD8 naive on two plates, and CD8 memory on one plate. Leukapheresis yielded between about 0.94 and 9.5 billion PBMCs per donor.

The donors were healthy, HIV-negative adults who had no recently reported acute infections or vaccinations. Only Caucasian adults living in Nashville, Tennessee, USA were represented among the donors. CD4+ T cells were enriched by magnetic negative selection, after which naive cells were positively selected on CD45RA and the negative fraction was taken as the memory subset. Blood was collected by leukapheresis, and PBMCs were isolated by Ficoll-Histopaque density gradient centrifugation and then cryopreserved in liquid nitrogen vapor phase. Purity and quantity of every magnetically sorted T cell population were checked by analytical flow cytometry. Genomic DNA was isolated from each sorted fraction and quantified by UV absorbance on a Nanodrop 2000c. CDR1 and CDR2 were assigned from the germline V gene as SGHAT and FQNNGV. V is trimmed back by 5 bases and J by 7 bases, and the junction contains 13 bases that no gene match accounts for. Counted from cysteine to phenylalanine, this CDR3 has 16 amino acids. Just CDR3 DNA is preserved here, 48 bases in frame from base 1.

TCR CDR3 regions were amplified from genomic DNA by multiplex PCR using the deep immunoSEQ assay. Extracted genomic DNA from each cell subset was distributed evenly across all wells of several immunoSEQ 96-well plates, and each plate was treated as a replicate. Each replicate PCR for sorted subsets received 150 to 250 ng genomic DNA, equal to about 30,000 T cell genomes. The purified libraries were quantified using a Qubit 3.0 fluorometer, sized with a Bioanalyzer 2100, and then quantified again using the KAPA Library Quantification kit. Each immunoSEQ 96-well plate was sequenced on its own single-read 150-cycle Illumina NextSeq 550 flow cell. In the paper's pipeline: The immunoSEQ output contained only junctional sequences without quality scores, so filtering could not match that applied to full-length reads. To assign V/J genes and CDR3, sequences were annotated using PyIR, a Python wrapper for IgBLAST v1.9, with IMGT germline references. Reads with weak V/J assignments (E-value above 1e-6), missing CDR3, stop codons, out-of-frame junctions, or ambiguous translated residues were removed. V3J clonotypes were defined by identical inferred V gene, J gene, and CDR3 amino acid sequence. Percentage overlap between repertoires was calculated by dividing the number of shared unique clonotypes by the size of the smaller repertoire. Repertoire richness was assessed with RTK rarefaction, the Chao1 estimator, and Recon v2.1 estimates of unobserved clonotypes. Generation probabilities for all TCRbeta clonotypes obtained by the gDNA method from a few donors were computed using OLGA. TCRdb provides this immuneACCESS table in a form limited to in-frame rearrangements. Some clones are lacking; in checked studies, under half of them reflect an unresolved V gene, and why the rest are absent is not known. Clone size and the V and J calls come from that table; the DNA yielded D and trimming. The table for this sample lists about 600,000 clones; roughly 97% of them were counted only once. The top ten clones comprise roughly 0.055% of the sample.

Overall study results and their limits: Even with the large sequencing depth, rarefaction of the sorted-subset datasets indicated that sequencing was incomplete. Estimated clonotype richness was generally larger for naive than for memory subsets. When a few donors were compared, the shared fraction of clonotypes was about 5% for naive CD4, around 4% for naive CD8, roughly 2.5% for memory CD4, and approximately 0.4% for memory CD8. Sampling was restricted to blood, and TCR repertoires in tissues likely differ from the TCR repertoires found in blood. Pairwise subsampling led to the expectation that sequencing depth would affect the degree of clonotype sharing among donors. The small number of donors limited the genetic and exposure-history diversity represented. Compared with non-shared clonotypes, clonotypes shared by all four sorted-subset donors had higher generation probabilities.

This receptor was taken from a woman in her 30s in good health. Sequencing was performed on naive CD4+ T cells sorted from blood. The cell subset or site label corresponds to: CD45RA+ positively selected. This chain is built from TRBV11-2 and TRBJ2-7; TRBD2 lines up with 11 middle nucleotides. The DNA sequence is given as TGTGCCAGCAGCCCAATAGCGGGAGGGCGCTCGAGGGAGCAGTACTTC. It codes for CASSPIAGGRSREQYF.